These 20 T cell receptor beta chains share one sample of origin, sequenced in a study of blood T cells in healthy people across ages. A sample-barcoded 5' primer and a J-beta primer mix were used in a second PCR of roughly 7 to 12 cycles. One entry per CDR3 protein results from TCRdb running MiXCR on the 5' RACE reads. Of around 670,000 distinct CDR3 sequences listed, approximately 30% were seen once; the top ten hold approximately 14%. What was sequenced was blood. These receptors were collected from a woman at least 80 years old in good health.

The sample holds a few counts of this clonotype. The genes are TRBV6-2 or TRBV6-3 and TRBJ1-3, with 7 bases fitting TRBD1. This CDR3 has 15 residues. Germline V gene sequence: CDR1 MNHEY, CDR2 SVGEGT. Germline trimming cut 2 bases from V and 0 bases from J; bases unmatched to any gene: 1. The CDR3 region is CASSYDRDSGNTIYF. The DNA of the CDR3 is TGTGCCAGCAGTTACGACAGGGACTCTGGAAACACCATATATTTT.

A remark on this clonotype: This may come from a read error, since a much larger clone is one base off. The chain uses TRBV3-1 and TRBJ2-5, with D unclear. The last part of the DNA fits TRBJ2-1 better; the J call may be wrong. This CDR3 region has 13 residues. Looked up from germline, CDR1 is LGHDT and CDR2 is YNNKEL (reference sequence). The CDR3 loop is CASSPRIQETQFF. In nucleotides, the CDR3 is TGTGCCAGCAGCCCCAGGATACAAGAGACCCAGTTCTTC.

This clonotype has only a few counts. A read error is possible here, since a much larger clone lies one base away. The chain carries TRBV6-5 and TRBJ1-2; the D gene is possibly TRBD1 (6 bases). CDR3 size: 13 residues. Germline V gene sequence: CDR1 MNHEY, CDR2 SVGAGI. With 11 bases removed from V and 4 bases from J, the gap between germline ends came to 17 bases. The chain's CDR3 is CAALRTGSYGYTF. The CDR3 bases are TGTGCCGCCCTCCGAACAGGGTCCTATGGCTACACCTTC.

This clonotype was counted at least ten times. The J gene is TRBJ1-2, the V gene TRBV6-2 or TRBV6-3, with a weak D call TRBD1 (6 bases). Trimming removed 0 bases at V and 4 bases at J, with 15 bases between. This CDR3 spans 16 amino acids. Germline values: CDR1 MNHEY, CDR2 SVGEGT. As DNA, the CDR3 is TGTGCCAGCAGTTACTCGAAGTCGACAGGCGCCTATGGCTACACCTTC. Its protein product is CASSYSKSTGAYGYTF.

This clonotype was observed a few times. This sequence joins TRBV20-1 and TRBJ2-5, with no clear D. CDR1 is DFQATT and CDR2 is SNEGSKA in the germline V gene (reference sequence). The CDR3 contains 15 residues. Trimming took 2 bases from V and 2 from J, leaving 15 bases between them. CDR3: CSARSTLTLQETQYF. CDR3 in DNA: TGCAGTGCTAGATCCACCCTTACACTTCAAGAGACCCAGTACTTC.

In regard to this clonotype: A read error may explain this, as a much larger clone is one base away. The gene calls are TRBV27 and TRBJ2-4, with TRBD1 identical over 7 bases. The J call is doubtful: the DNA matches TRBJ2-7 better. Germline lookup yields CDR1 MNHEY and CDR2 SMNVEV (reference sequence). The CDR3 contains 15 residues. The CDR3 loop reads CASGSTGSVHYEQYF. The CDR3 nucleotides are TGTGCCAGCGGTTCGACAGGGAGCGTGCACTACGAGCAGTACTTC.

This chain connects TRBV11-2 to TRBJ2-1; the match to TRBD1 covers 8 bases. This CDR3 has 16 amino acids. The germline V gene has CDR1 SGHAT and CDR2 FQNNGV. The ends lost 5 bases at V and 6 bases at J; junction bases unmatched: 12. For the CDR3, the DNA is TGTGCCAGCAGCCCGGGGCCAGGGGGCATTCCCAATGAGCAGTTCTTC. This translates into CASSPGPGGIPNEQFF. The full variable domain, its missing parts supplied by reference TRBV11-2 and TRBJ2-1, is EAGVAQSPRYKIIEKRQSVAFWCNPISGHATLYWYQQILGQGPKLLIQFQNNGVVDDSQLPKDRFSAERLKGVDSTLKIQPAKLEDSAVYLCASSPGPGGIPNEQFFGPGTRLTVL.

In its sample, this clonotype was seen many times. This chain joins TRBV15 and TRBJ2-5; D is undetermined. V lost 4 bases and J lost 2, with 8 bases in between. CDR1 and CDR2 (germline): LNHNV, YYDKDF (reference sequence). The CDR3 runs 13 residues. DNA for the CDR3: TGTGCCACCAGCATGAGATCTCAAGAGACCCAGTACTTC. It codes for CATSMRSQETQYF.

This clonotype was counted at least ten times. The gene calls are TRBV6-2 or TRBV6-3 and TRBJ2-7, with 7 bases identical to TRBD2. The CDR3 is 16 amino acids. Per the germline V gene, CDR1 is MNHEY and CDR2 is SVGEGT. V trimming: 6 bases; J trimming: 2 bases; junction bases outside the gene matches: 13. The CDR3 is CASSPSFERGAYEQYF. The CDR3 DNA follows: TGTGCCAGCAGCCCTTCATTCGAGCGGGGAGCCTACGAGCAGTACTTC.

Notes on this clonotype: A much larger clonotype is one base distant, so this may be a read error. The conserved final phenylalanine or tryptophan is absent from the CDR3, which likely points to a read error. The V call is TRBV24-1, the J call TRBJ2-5, with D maybe TRBD1 (5 bases). Trimming took 7 bases from V and 5 from J, leaving 13 bases between them. The CDR3 loop spans 13 amino acids. In germline, CDR1 is KGHDR, CDR2 SFDVKD. The CDR3 bases are TGTGCCACCAGCAGGGCAGGAGCGGAGACCCAGTACTAC. Its translation is CATSRAGAETQYY.

In this sample, this clonotype turned up many times. The CDR3 region has the DNA TGTGCCAGCAGTCTAGCGGGGGGCCAGATAGATACGCAGTATTTT. This gives the protein CASSLAGGQIDTQYF. The chain carries TRBV7-6 and TRBJ2-3; TRBD2 matches at 11 bases. The CDR3 contains 15 residues. In germline, CDR1 is SGHVS, CDR2 FNYEAQ. The V and J ends lost 6 bases and 5 bases, in that order; junction bases with no gene match: 7.

CDR3 residues: CACNSARTGRNQPQHF. The CDR3 nucleotides are TGTGCCTGTAACTCCGCCAGGACAGGGAGGAATCAGCCCCAGCATTTT. The chain links TRBV30 to TRBJ1-5, with 8 nucleotides matching TRBD1. V was pared by 6 bases and J by 4 bases, with 14 bases of the junction left unmatched. The CDR3 totals 16 residues. Germline V gives CDR1 GTSNPN, CDR2 SVGIG (reference sequence).

The rearrangement joins TRBV30 to TRBJ1-2, with 9 bases lining up with TRBD1. Germline-derived CDR1 and CDR2 are GTSNPN and SVGIG (reference sequence). V shed 4 bases, J shed 4 bases, and the junction held 7 bases outside the gene matches. This CDR3 is 14 amino acids long. This CDR3 is CAWTRQGVIYGYTF. CDR3 bases: TGTGCCTGGACGCGACAGGGGGTGATCTATGGCTACACCTTC.

There are many counts of this clonotype. The rearrangement joins TRBV27 to TRBJ2-7; D may be TRBD1 (6 bases). The V end was cut by 2 bases, the J end by 0 bases, with 11 bases between. The CDR3 is 15 amino acids. In germline, CDR1 is MNHEY, CDR2 SMNVEV (reference sequence). This CDR3 reads CASSLSTGSSYEQYF. The CDR3, as DNA: TGTGCCAGCAGTTTAAGCACAGGGAGCTCCTACGAGCAGTACTTC.

In the case of this clonotype: Possible read error: a much larger clone is one base away. The chain carries TRBV7-8 and TRBJ2-5, with D tentatively TRBD2 (5 bases). The CDR3 contains 13 residues. From germline, CDR1 is SGHVS and CDR2 FQNEAQ. V was pared by 5 bases and J by 11 bases, with 18 bases between. CDR3 residues: CASSHGLTYKQYF. In DNA form, the CDR3 reads TGTGCCAGCAGCCACGGACTGACCTACAAGCAGTACTTC. Full variable domain (remainder filled in from reference TRBV7-8 and TRBJ2-5): GAGVSQSPRYKVAKRGQDVALRCDPISGHVSLFWYQQALGQGPEFLTYFQNEAQLDKSGLPSDRFFAERPEGSVSTLKIQRTQQEDSAVYLCASSHGLTYKQYFGPGTRLLVL.

This clonotype came up many times. The V and J genes are TRBV20-1 and TRBJ2-1; 11 positions agree with TRBD2. After removal of 1 base from V and 7 bases from J, the junction contained 3 bases not matched to a gene. Germline V gives CDR1 DFQATT, CDR2 SNEGSKA (reference sequence). This CDR3 has 14 amino acids. CDR3: CSARGTSGFNEQFF. CDR3 DNA: TGCAGTGCTAGAGGGACTAGCGGGTTTAATGAGCAGTTCTTC.

This clonotype was counted only a few times. The rearrangement links TRBV6-2 or TRBV6-3 to TRBJ1-1, with 8 bases aligning to TRBD1. The V segment lost 4 bases and the J segment 3 bases; nucleotides outside the gene matches: 7. CDR3 length: 15 amino acids. Germline V lookup: CDR1 MNHEY, CDR2 SVGEGT. This CDR3 reads CASSSGRDRYTEAFF. The CDR3 DNA reads as TGTGCCAGCAGTTCCGGCCGGGACAGGTACACTGAAGCTTTCTTT.

This clonotype has only a few counts. The V call is TRBV15, the J call TRBJ1-6; possibly TRBD1 for D (5 bases). Trimming removed 0 bases from V and 10 bases from J, with 10 bases in between. The CDR3 sequence is 14 residues long. Germline CDR1 is LNHNV and CDR2 is YYDKDF (reference sequence). This chain's CDR3 is CATSRDGGGSPLHF. The DNA for the CDR3 is TGTGCCACCAGCAGAGATGGGGGGGGATCACCCCTCCACTTT. Combining the CDR3 with reference TRBV15 and TRBJ1-6 gives the whole variable domain DAMVIQNPRYQVTQFGKPVTLSCSQTLNHNVMYWYQQKSSQAPKLLFHYYDKDFNNEADTPDNFQSRRPNTSFCFLDIRSPGLGDTAMYLCATSRDGGGSPLHFGNGTRLTVT.

Concerning this clonotype itself: A read error may be the cause here, since a much bigger clone is one base away. The gene calls are TRBV12-3 or TRBV12-4 and TRBJ2-1, with 10 bases aligning to TRBD1. This CDR3 region has 17 residues. This CDR3 is CASRNRIGGTGDNEQVF. For the CDR3, the DNA is TGTGCCAGCAGAAATCGGATCGGAGGGACAGGGGACAATGAGCAGGTCTTC.

This clonotype was counted at least ten times. The V and J genes are TRBV11-2 and TRBJ2-5; no clear D. The CDR3 runs to 12 residues. Germline assignment: CDR1 SGHAT and CDR2 FQNNGV. Trimming cost V 5 bases and J 5 bases, with 9 bases left between them. The chain's CDR3 is CASSSFGETQYF. The CDR3 DNA follows: TGTGCCAGCAGCAGCTTCGGGGAGACCCAGTACTTC. The full variable domain, completed using reference TRBV11-2 and TRBJ2-5, is EAGVAQSPRYKIIEKRQSVAFWCNPISGHATLYWYQQILGQGPKLLIQFQNNGVVDDSQLPKDRFSAERLKGVDSTLKIQPAKLEDSAVYLCASSSFGETQYFGPGTRLLVL.